The rows below give T cell receptor beta chains drawn from one sample of a study of cytotoxic CD8 clonotypes in ibrutinib-treated CLL. The data were produced by immunoSEQ multiplex PCR, yet TCRdb's version contains in-frame clones alone and is incomplete. This table holds over 100,000 clones, approximately 83% found once. Source: PBMCs, taken after 24 months of ibrutinib treatment. Source of these receptors: a human donor with chronic lymphocytic leukemia. CDR3s include the opening cysteine and the closing phenylalanine or tryptophan. A D gene is named only where the DNA matches it firmly. Clone size is stated in some rows and not others, as once, few, many or a class when expanded.

>TRBV11-2|-|-|13|TRBJ1-1
TGTGCCAGCAGCTTAGCCGGGCGGACTGAAGCTTTCTTT
CASSLAGRTEAFF
>TRBV5-5|TRBD1|-|13|TRBJ1-4
TGTGCCAGCAGCTGGACAGGGGGAGAAAAACTGTTTTTT
CASSWTGGEKLFF
>TRBV5-1|TRBD2|-|15|TRBJ2-5
TGCGCCAGCAGCTTAATAGCGGGGGGGCAAGAGACCCAGTACTTC
CASSLIAGGQETQYF
>TRBV7-9|TRBD1|-|14|TRBJ1-4
TGTGCCAGCAGCTCCCAGGGGGCTAGGGAAAAACTGTTTTTT
CASSSQGAREKLFF
>TRBV5-5|-|-|14|TRBJ2-5
TGTGCCAGCAGATACACAACCGCCGCCGAGACCCAGTACTTC
CASRYTTAAETQYF
>TRBV29-1|-|-|12|TRBJ2-7
TGCAGCGTCCTTCCTCGGGAGCGGGAGCAGTACTTC
CSVLPREREQYF
>TRBV9|TRBD1|-|15|TRBJ1-4
TGTGCCAGCAGCTTCCAGGGGGCCCGGGACGAAAAACTGTTTTTT
CASSFQGARDEKLFF
>TRBV28|-|-|12|TRBJ2-7
TGTGCCAGCACTATGGGGACCTACGAGCAGTACTTC
CASTMGTYEQYF
>TRBV7-2|TRBD2|-|16|TRBJ2-1
TGTGCCAGCAGCCCAAGTACTAGCGGGTTGCAGGGTGAGCAGTTCTTC
CASSPSTSGLQGEQFF
>TRBV7-3|-|-|14|TRBJ2-5
TGTGCCAGCAGCCGCGGACAAACCCAAGAGACCCAGTACTTC
CASSRGQTQETQYF
>TRBV7-2|-|-|12|TRBJ2-1
TGTGCCAGCGCTAGAGGGTTGGCTGGGGAGTTCTTC
CASARGLAGEFF
>TRBV19|-|-|15|TRBJ1-5
TGTGCCAGTAGTATAGGACAGCCAAGCAATCAGCCCCAGCATTTT
CASSIGQPSNQPQHF
>TRBV2|TRBD1|-|14|TRBJ1-2
TGTGCCAGCAGTCTTGAGACAGGGCGTCATGGCTACACCTTC
CASSLETGRHGYTF
>TRBV27|TRBD1|-|15|TRBJ1-1
TGTGCCAGCAGTCCACGGACAGGGGGAAGCACTGAAGCTTTCTTT
CASSPRTGGSTEAFF
>TRBV19|TRBD1|-|15|TRBJ1-5
TGTGCCAGTAGTTCCGGGACAGGGGGCTTTCAGCCCCAGCATTTT
CASSSGTGGFQPQHF
>TRBV28|-|few|14|TRBJ2-7
TGTGCCAGCAGTTCCTCCGGGACATTTCTCGAGCAGTACTTC
CASSSSGTFLEQYF
>TRBV29-1|-|few|12|TRBJ1-1
TGCAGCGTTGTGGGGTTTAACACTGAAGCTTTCTTT
CSVVGFNTEAFF